This T cell receptor beta chain was identified in a study of patients and donors after allogeneic stem cell transplantation. This clonotype was picked up many times. The CDR3 is made up of 12 amino acids. Between the trimmed V and J ends, which lost 2 bases and 14 bases, there was a span of 14 bases. TCRdb reprocessed the RT-PCR reads via MiXCR and lists one record per CDR3 protein. This table holds hundreds of thousands of distinct CDR3 sequences, roughly an eighth found once. The sequence came from a human donor who was either an allogeneic HSCT recipient or a stem cell or donor lymphocyte infusion donor (not recorded which). It is not recorded whose cells these are; they may come from a transplant donor. The specimen sequenced was blood, either unsorted or a sorted T cell fraction (not recorded which). The rearrangement links TRBV12-3 or TRBV12-4 to TRBJ2-3, with D perhaps matching TRBD1 (5 bases). CDR3 bases: TGTGCCAGCAGTTTACGGCAGGGTGCCCGGTATTTT. Its protein product is CASSLRQGARYF.